Below, 14 T cell receptor beta chains from the same sample are listed, as sequenced in a study of blood T cell repertoires in COVID-19. The table came from immunoSEQ multiplex PCR; TCRdb's copy has only in-frame clones and leaves some out. This sample has 140,000 or so clones, with 80% to 90% found just once. Sample: PBMCs or T cells enriched from blood (not recorded which). The receptors originated from a man aged 60 to 69 who had recovered from COVID-19.

This chain connects TRBV16 to TRBJ1-5; TRBD1 matches at 9 bases. Germline V gene data show CDR1 as KGHSY and CDR2 as FQNENV. The CDR3 runs 16 residues. Trimming at V came to 3 bases and at J to 7 bases, leaving 10 bases not matched to a gene. CDR3 bases: TGTGCCAGCAGCCATGTTCCGGGACAGGGAACCCAGCCCCAGCATTTT. Translating gives CASSHVPGQGTQPQHF.

V is TRBV7-8 and J is TRBJ1-2; 9 bases are shared with TRBD1. After removal of 6 bases from V and 4 bases from J, the junction contained 3 bases not matched to a gene. The germline V gene encodes CDR1 SGHVS and CDR2 FQNEAQ. The CDR3 runs 13 residues. CDR3: CASSSDRGYGYTF. CDR3 DNA: TGTGCCAGCAGTTCGGACAGGGGCTATGGCTACACCTTC.

V and J are TRBV2 and TRBJ2-5; possible D gene TRBD2, 5 bases. The V gene lost 10 bases and the J gene lost 5 bases, with 14 bases spanning the gap. The germline V gene has CDR1 SNHLY and CDR2 FYNNEI. CDR3 length: 12 residues. This chain's CDR3 is CAIALGRETQYF. The CDR3 DNA is TGTGCCATCGCACTAGGACGGGAGACCCAGTACTTC.

The V call is TRBV7-2, the J call TRBJ1-1; D gene ambiguous. Germline V CDR1 and CDR2: SGHTA, FQGNSA. This CDR3 contains 13 residues. The germline V and J ends were trimmed by 1 base and 7 bases, with 10 bases remaining between them. The CDR3 here is CASSLVSPSEAFF. CDR3 bases: TGTGCCAGCAGCTTAGTCTCACCGAGTGAAGCTTTCTTT.

This sequence joins TRBV3-1 (or the pseudogene TRBV3-2) and TRBJ2-5; 10 bases align to TRBD2. The CDR3 spans 17 residues. Trimming at V came to 4 bases and at J to 2 bases, leaving 10 bases not matched to a gene. Germline loops: CDR1 LGHDT, CDR2 YNNKEL (reference sequence). CDR3 sequence: CASSRQPRTSGQETQYF. The CDR3 DNA reads TGTGCCAGCAGCCGCCAACCCCGGACTAGCGGACAAGAGACCCAGTACTTC.

The rearrangement uses TRBV14 and TRBJ1-5; D perhaps matches TRBD1 (6 bases). CDR1 is SGHDN and CDR2 is FVKESK in the germline V gene. The CDR3 is made up of 14 amino acids. The V end was cut by 4 bases, the J end by 3 bases, with 10 bases between. In DNA form, the CDR3 reads TGTGCCAGCAGCCTCAGGGGAAACAATCAGCCCCAGCATTTT. Protein: CASSLRGNNQPQHF.

The rearrangement links TRBV7-9 to TRBJ1-2, with 9 bases fitting TRBD1. Germline CDR1 reads SEHNR; CDR2 reads FQNEAQ (reference sequence). V trimming: 3 bases; J trimming: 11 bases; junction bases outside the gene matches: 7. The CDR3 spans 13 residues. The CDR3 protein is CASSFLRDREYTF. CDR3 sequence (DNA): TGTGCCAGCAGCTTCCTCCGGGACAGGGAATACACCTTC.

This chain connects TRBV7-3 to TRBJ2-1; 7 bases line up with TRBD2. Losses at the gene ends were 5 bases for V and 2 bases for J; bases not matched to a gene: 6. CDR3 length: 15 amino acids. Germline V gene data show CDR1 as SGHTA and CDR2 as FQGTGA. This chain's CDR3 is CASSPQLAAYNEQFF. The CDR3 DNA follows: TGTGCCAGCAGCCCCCAGCTAGCGGCCTACAATGAGCAGTTCTTC.

This sequence joins TRBV7-8 and TRBJ1-1, with D perhaps matching TRBD1 (6 bases). Trimming removed 5 bases at V and 0 bases at J, with 10 bases between. This CDR3 is built from 14 residues. The germline gives CDR1 SGHVS, CDR2 FQNEAQ. CDR3 in DNA: TGTGCCAGCAGCCTTAGGACAGTGAACACTGAAGCTTTCTTT. Translation: CASSLRTVNTEAFF. Variable domain in full (rest from reference TRBV7-8 and TRBJ1-1): GAGVSQSPRYKVAKRGQDVALRCDPISGHVSLFWYQQALGQGPEFLTYFQNEAQLDKSGLPSDRFFAERPEGSVSTLKIQRTQQEDSAVYLCASSLRTVNTEAFFGQGTRLTVV.

The chain recombines TRBV28 with TRBJ1-5; TRBD1 aligns across 9 bases. V lost 3 bases, J lost 5 bases, and 5 bases stayed unmatched. The CDR3 length is 15 residues. Germline CDR1 is MDHEN and CDR2 is SYDVKM. The CDR3 loop reads CASSLMGQGYQPQHF. As DNA, the CDR3 is TGTGCCAGCAGTTTGATGGGACAGGGCTATCAGCCCCAGCATTTT.

This clone has only a few counts. The J gene is TRBJ1-1, the V gene TRBV12-3 or TRBV12-4, with 7 bases fitting TRBD1. The CDR3 extends over 12 amino acids. V lost 6 bases to trimming and J lost 8 bases; unmatched junction nucleotides: 6. The DNA of the CDR3 is TGTGCCAGCAGGCCAGGGACAGTGGAAGCTTTCTTT. Translation: CASRPGTVEAFF.

This chain uses TRBV10-1 with TRBJ2-7, with 7 bases fitting TRBD1. The germline gives CDR1 WNHNN, CDR2 SYGVQD (reference sequence). The CDR3 sequence is 15 residues long. V was clipped by 5 bases and J by 3 bases; unmatched bases: 10. DNA of the CDR3: TGCGCCAGCAGTCCACTTGGGACAGATGGCTACGAGCAGTACTTC. Translating gives CASSPLGTDGYEQYF.

This chain connects TRBV28 to TRBJ1-2, with 10 bases fitting TRBD1. Trimming cost V 2 bases and J 2 bases; bases outside gene matches: 5. Per the germline V gene, CDR1 is MDHEN and CDR2 is SYDVKM. The CDR3 has 16 residues. The CDR3 sequence is CASSLPGQGSNYGYTF. The DNA for the CDR3 is TGTGCCAGCAGTTTACCGGGACAGGGGAGCAACTATGGCTACACCTTC.

The chain combines TRBV29-1 with TRBJ2-2; D assignment may be TRBD1 or TRBD2 (6 bases each). There are 15 residues in the CDR3. Trimming stripped 6 bases from V and 1 base from J, with 15 bases between. Germline V gives CDR1 SQVTM, CDR2 ANQGSEA. CDR3 in DNA: TGCAGCGTGGGCGGGACACTTGAGAACACCGGGGAGCTGTTTTTT. It translates to CSVGGTLENTGELFF.